Presented here are 30 T cell receptor beta chains from one specimen sequenced in a study of vaccination and CD4 T cells after COVID-19. Scientists ran DNA taken from cultured CD4+ T cells through the Oncomine TCR Beta short-read assay for sequencing. One entry per CDR3 protein results from TCRdb running MiXCR on the PCR reads. Of over 10,000 distinct CDR3 sequences listed, roughly 32% were seen once; the top ten hold approximately 16%. Their antigen targets remain unknown. This sample's treatment: roughly ten-day PBMC culture with coronavirus spike peptide pools or control peptides (ViraFEST assay). Sequenced material: cultured CD4+ T cells from blood. All receptors come from a human donor with COVID-19.

This clonotype has more than one count but fewer than ten. The chain recombines TRBV7-9 with TRBJ2-2; D might be TRBD2 (5 bases). The CDR3 consists of 16 residues. Germline V gene sequence: CDR1 SEHNR, CDR2 FQNEAQ (reference sequence). Between the trimmed V and J ends, which lost 2 bases and 1 base, there was a span of 11 bases. The CDR3 is CASSLRGRLNTGELFF. As DNA, the CDR3 is TGTGCCAGCAGCTTACGGGGTAGATTGAACACCGGGGAGCTGTTTTTT.

CDR3 region: CASSFIRDPYNEQFF. Written as DNA, the CDR3 is TGTGCCAGCAGCTTCATCAGGGATCCCTACAATGAGCAGTTCTTC. The V gene is TRBV11-2, the J gene TRBJ2-1; tentatively, D is TRBD1 (5 bases). The CDR3 loop spans 15 amino acids. Trimming took off 3 bases at V and 2 bases at J, with 11 bases between the two ends. In germline, CDR1 is SGHAT, CDR2 FQNNGV.

V usage is TRBV7-8 and J usage is TRBJ2-2; 9 nucleotides agree with TRBD1. Germline lookup yields CDR1 SGHVS and CDR2 FQNEAQ. Trimming removed 5 bases from V and 3 bases from J; junction bases left unmatched: 4. The CDR3 runs to 15 residues. The DNA of the CDR3 is TGTGCCAGCAGCCTCGGGACAGGGTACACCGGGGAGCTGTTTTTT. Translation gives CASSLGTGYTGELFF.

This clonotype appeared a few times. The genes are TRBV18 and TRBJ2-3; no reliable D call. Trimming cost V 2 bases and J 2 bases, with 8 bases left between them. CDR1 is KGHSH and CDR2 is LQKENI in the germline V gene. CDR3 size: 14 residues. The CDR3 reads CASSPSSHTDTQYF. The CDR3 DNA reads TGTGCCAGCTCACCAAGTTCCCACACAGATACGCAGTATTTT. The full variable domain, its missing parts supplied by reference TRBV18 and TRBJ2-3, is NAGVMQNPRHLVRRRGQEARLRCSPMKGHSHVYWYRQLPEEGLKFMVYLQKENIIDESGMPKERFSAEFPKEGPSILRIQQVVRGDSAAYFCASSPSSHTDTQYFGPGTRLTVL.

The J gene is TRBJ2-7, the V gene TRBV7-9, with 14 bases fitting TRBD2. V lost 4 bases to trimming and J lost 5 bases; unmatched junction nucleotides: 7. CDR1 is SEHNR and CDR2 is FQNEAQ in the germline V gene (reference sequence). The CDR3 spans 16 residues. The CDR3 loop reads CASSYPTSGGVNEQYF. In DNA, the CDR3 is TGTGCCAGCAGCTACCCGACTAGCGGGGGGGTCAACGAGCAGTACTTC.

This clonotype has only a few counts. The chain carries TRBV6-1 and TRBJ1-1, with D perhaps TRBD1 (6 bases). V dropped 6 bases and J dropped 5 bases, with 10 bases sitting between them. This CDR3 is built from 12 residues. Looked up from germline, CDR1 is MNHNS and CDR2 is SASEGT. The CDR3 coding sequence is TGTGCCAGCAGAACAACAGGGACTGAAGCTTTCTTT. As protein: CASRTTGTEAFF.

This clonotype appeared a few times. The chain has TRBV11-2 and TRBJ2-3, with D tentatively TRBD1 (6 bases). Trimming shortened V by 0 bases and J by 6 bases, and 16 bases separated the two germline ends. The CDR3 is 16 amino acids. The germline V gene encodes CDR1 SGHAT and CDR2 FQNNGV. The CDR3, as DNA: TGTGCCAGCAGCTTAGAGGTTGGCAGGGGCAGGGATACGCAGTATTTT. Translation gives CASSLEVGRGRDTQYF. Based on the CDR3 plus reference TRBV11-2 and TRBJ2-3, the full variable domain is EAGVAQSPRYKIIEKRQSVAFWCNPISGHATLYWYQQILGQGPKLLIQFQNNGVVDDSQLPKDRFSAERLKGVDSTLKIQPAKLEDSAVYLCASSLEVGRGRDTQYFGPGTRLTVL.

The gene calls are TRBV12-3 or TRBV12-4 and TRBJ2-5; 13 bases are a match to TRBD2. V was pared by 4 bases and J by 3 bases, with 2 bases of the junction left unmatched. CDR3 length equals 15 residues. CDR3 sequence (DNA): TGTGCCAGCAGTTCGGGACTAGCGGGGAAAGAGACCCAGTACTTC. Its protein product is CASSSGLAGKETQYF.

This sequence joins TRBV20-1 and TRBJ1-5; D is uncertain. This CDR3 has 16 residues. V dropped 7 bases and J dropped 5 bases, with 24 bases sitting between them. Germline values: CDR1 DFQATT, CDR2 SNEGSKA (reference sequence). CDR3 coding DNA: TGCAGTGTCCAAACTCGGCTCCTCCTTGGGGATCAGCCCCAGCATTTT. It encodes CSVQTRLLLGDQPQHF.

The chain carries TRBV15 and TRBJ1-5, with 9 bases matching TRBD1. The CDR3 totals 14 residues. Trimming cost V 5 bases and J 7 bases; bases outside gene matches: 6. Germline lookup yields CDR1 LNHNV and CDR2 YYDKDF (reference sequence). The CDR3 sequence is CATSPDRGYQPQHF. The CDR3 region has the DNA TGTGCCACCAGCCCGGACAGGGGATACCAGCCCCAGCATTTT.

This clonotype was seen a handful of times. V gene TRBV20-1 combines with J gene TRBJ2-2; 10 bases map to TRBD2. CDR1 DFQATT and CDR2 SNEGSKA come from the germline V gene (reference sequence). The CDR3 is 15 amino acids. The junction had 6 bases not matched to a gene; V was cut back by 6 bases and J by 2 bases. The CDR3: CSAPPSGGNTGELFF. The CDR3 region has the DNA TGCAGTGCCCCCCCTAGCGGGGGCAACACCGGGGAGCTGTTTTTT.

Only a few counts were recorded for this clonotype. The chain recombines TRBV2 with TRBJ2-2, with a possible D match to TRBD2 (6 bases). The germline V gene encodes CDR1 SNHLY and CDR2 FYNNEI. The V and J ends lost 7 bases and 8 bases respectively, with 20 bases between them. The CDR3 runs to 15 residues. The CDR3 sequence is CASNGAGSFPGELFF. In nucleotides, the CDR3 is TGTGCCAGCAACGGAGCGGGTTCTTTTCCAGGGGAGCTGTTTTTT. Combining the CDR3 with reference TRBV2 and TRBJ2-2 gives the whole variable domain EPEVTQTPSHQVTQMGQEVILRCVPISNHLYFYWYRQILGQKVEFLVSFYNNEISEKSEIFDDQFSVERPDGSNFTLKIRSTKLEDSAMYFCASNGAGSFPGELFFGEGSRLTVL.

This clonotype has more than one count but fewer than ten. This sequence joins TRBV30 and TRBJ1-1; no clear D. CDR3 length: 11 amino acids. The germline gives CDR1 GTSNPN, CDR2 SVGIG (reference sequence). The V and J ends lost 4 bases and 1 base respectively, with 4 bases between them. The CDR3 bases are TGTGCCTGGAAGAAGAACACTGAAGCTTTCTTT. It codes for CAWKKNTEAFF.

This clonotype is categorized as medium-sized. V usage is TRBV20-1 and J usage is TRBJ1-3; D is unclear. Trimming cost V 0 bases and J 4 bases, with 7 bases left between them. There are 13 residues in the CDR3. CDR1 and CDR2 from the germline V gene are DFQATT and SNEGSKA (reference sequence). CDR3 sequence reads: CSARDPRGNTIYF. The CDR3 region has the DNA TGCAGTGCTAGAGATCCGAGAGGAAACACCATATATTTT.

CDR3 in amino acids: CASSDPKGTGGGLGTQYF. CDR3 nucleotides: TGTGCCAGCAGTGACCCTAAGGGAACAGGGGGTGGTCTCGGGACCCAGTACTTC. This chain connects TRBV25-1 to TRBJ2-5; TRBD1 matches at 8 bases. Germline CDR1 and CDR2: MGHDK and SYGVNS. With 3 bases clipped from V and 7 bases from J, the junction kept 19 bases outside the gene matches. The CDR3 spans 18 residues.

The chain uses TRBV27 and TRBJ1-4, with a tentative D call TRBD1 (5 bases). CDR3 length: 15 amino acids. V was pared by 5 bases and J by 1 base, with 11 bases between. Germline V gene data show CDR1 as MNHEY and CDR2 as SMNVEV (reference sequence). The CDR3 DNA sequence: TGTGCCAGCAGTGTGGGGCAGGTAACTAATGAAAAACTGTTTTTT. Encoded protein: CASSVGQVTNEKLFF.

This clonotype has a single count. V gene TRBV19 combines with J gene TRBJ2-7; D is perhaps TRBD1 or TRBD2 (5 bases each). The germline CDR1 and CDR2 sequences are LNHDA and SQIVND (reference sequence). V dropped 4 bases and J dropped 3 bases, with 16 bases sitting between them. The CDR3 spans 15 residues. In nucleotides, the CDR3 is TGTGCCAGTAGTAGTCTCGGGACGGCTAACTACGAGCAGTACTTC. This translates into CASSSLGTANYEQYF.

This clonotype is termed medium-sized. The chain is built from TRBV25-1 and TRBJ1-1, with D possibly matching TRBD1 (6 bases). Trimming took off 6 bases at V and 0 bases at J, with 20 bases between the two ends. The V gene's germline CDR1 is MGHDK and CDR2 SYGVNS. The CDR3 extends over 17 amino acids. This CDR3 is CASSIPTGSQMNTEAFF. CDR3 DNA: TGTGCCAGCAGCATCCCCACAGGGAGTCAAATGAACACTGAAGCTTTCTTT.

A few counts support this clonotype. Sequence at one end of the junction differs from germline and may be a read error. The chain joins TRBV7-6 to TRBJ2-3; D gene unclear. CDR1 is SGHVS and CDR2 is FNYEAQ in the germline V gene. The CDR3 spans 15 residues. Here the CDR3 DNA reads TGTGCTAGCAGCTTGTACGAGTCTAGCACAGATACGCAGTATTTT. Protein sequence: CASSLYESSTDTQYF.

By frequency in the sample, this clonotype is large (0.1 to 1%). This rearrangement joins TRBV6-2 or TRBV6-3 to TRBJ1-5; the D is unclear. Germline CDR1 MNHEY, CDR2 SVGEGT. CDR3 length: 12 residues. Between the trimmed V and J ends, which lost 2 bases and 5 bases, there was a span of 4 bases. The CDR3 nucleotides read TGTGCCAGCAGTTACAGAGATCAGCCCCAGCATTTT. As protein: CASSYRDQPQHF.

The V gene is TRBV19, the J gene TRBJ1-1; D remains unclear. CDR3 length: 15 amino acids. The germline gives CDR1 LNHDA, CDR2 SQIVND (reference sequence). V was clipped by 0 bases and J by 0 bases, with 8 bases between them. CDR3 in amino acids: CASSIDGTMNTEAFF. CDR3 nucleotide sequence: TGTGCCAGTAGTATAGATGGCACCATGAACACTGAAGCTTTCTTT.

The V gene is TRBV19, the J gene TRBJ2-7, with D hard to call. CDR3 length: 12 amino acids. CDR1 LNHDA and CDR2 SQIVND come from the germline V gene (reference sequence). With 5 bases removed from V and 4 bases from J, the gap between germline ends came to 9 bases. CDR3 in amino acids: CASSSGMYEQYF. CDR3 DNA: TGTGCCAGTAGTTCTGGTATGTACGAGCAGTACTTC.

The chain couples TRBV4-2 to TRBJ2-2; 11 nucleotides line up with TRBD2. With V trimmed by 4 bases and J by 2 bases, 3 bases remained unmatched. The CDR3 extends over 16 amino acids. Germline-derived CDR1 and CDR2 are LGHNA and YNFKEQ. For the CDR3, the DNA is TGTGCCAGCAGCCTGACTAGCGGGGTCAACACCGGGGAGCTGTTTTTT. This encodes CASSLTSGVNTGELFF.

The chain combines TRBV20-1 with TRBJ2-7; 11 nucleotides align to TRBD2. Germline loops: CDR1 DFQATT, CDR2 SNEGSKA (reference sequence). Trimming at V came to 6 bases and at J to 0 bases, leaving 4 bases not matched to a gene. The CDR3 extends over 14 amino acids. CDR3 in DNA: TGCAGTGCCCAACTAGCGGGGGCCTCCTACGAGCAGTACTTC. Amino acid sequence: CSAQLAGASYEQYF.

The rearrangement links TRBV4-2 to TRBJ1-2; no firm D call. The CDR3 length is 14 residues. V was cut by 2 bases and J by 9 bases, with 16 bases left in between. Per germline, CDR1 LGHNA and CDR2 YNFKEQ. The CDR3 is CASSQRVSLNRYTF. The CDR3 DNA follows: TGTGCCAGCAGCCAAAGGGTGTCCCTAAATCGCTACACCTTC.

V gene TRBV6-7 combines with J gene TRBJ2-4; D unresolved. TRBV6-7 is sorted into the ORF group, with uncertain function. This CDR3 has 13 residues. V lost 7 bases and J lost 3, with 10 bases in between. The CDR3 nucleotides read TGTGCCAGCAAAGGTGCAGGCAAAAACATTCAGTACTTC. Translating gives CASKGAGKNIQYF.

Only one count was recorded for this clonotype. The genes are TRBV7-2 and TRBJ2-1; tentatively, D is TRBD1 or TRBD2 (5 bases each). CDR3 length equals 13 residues. The V end lost 5 bases, the J end lost 10 bases, and 15 bases lay between the germline ends. CDR1 and CDR2 (germline): SGHTA, FQGNSA. The CDR3, as DNA: TGTGCCAGCAGCCGGGACGGGGAAGGCGAGCAGTTCTTC. Translated, it gives CASSRDGEGEQFF.

This sequence joins TRBV27 and TRBJ2-7, with 10 positions matching TRBD1. Germline V lookup: CDR1 MNHEY, CDR2 SMNVEV (reference sequence). This CDR3 spans 15 amino acids. The junction had 6 bases not matched to a gene; V was cut back by 5 bases and J by 2 bases. As DNA, the CDR3 is TGTGCCAGCAGTCTCTCCGGGACAGGGGCCTACGAGCAGTACTTC. This sequence encodes CASSLSGTGAYEQYF.

This clonotype has just a few counts. The rearrangement joins TRBV7-2 to TRBJ1-6, with D uncertain. V was clipped by 3 bases and J by 10 bases, with 7 bases between them. The CDR3 sequence is 12 residues long. Germline assignment: CDR1 SGHTA and CDR2 FQGNSA. CDR3: CASSLNFSPLHF. DNA of the CDR3: TGTGCCAGCAGCTTGAATTTCTCACCCCTCCACTTT.

The chain combines TRBV10-1 with TRBJ1-6; D is uncertain. The V and J ends lost 3 bases and 7 bases respectively, with 22 bases between them. Germline V gives CDR1 WNHNN, CDR2 SYGVQD (reference sequence). The CDR3 runs to 18 residues. The CDR3 region is CASSDREGRNDKNSPLHF. The CDR3 DNA is TGCGCCAGCAGTGACCGAGAGGGCCGGAACGACAAAAATTCACCCCTCCACTTT.